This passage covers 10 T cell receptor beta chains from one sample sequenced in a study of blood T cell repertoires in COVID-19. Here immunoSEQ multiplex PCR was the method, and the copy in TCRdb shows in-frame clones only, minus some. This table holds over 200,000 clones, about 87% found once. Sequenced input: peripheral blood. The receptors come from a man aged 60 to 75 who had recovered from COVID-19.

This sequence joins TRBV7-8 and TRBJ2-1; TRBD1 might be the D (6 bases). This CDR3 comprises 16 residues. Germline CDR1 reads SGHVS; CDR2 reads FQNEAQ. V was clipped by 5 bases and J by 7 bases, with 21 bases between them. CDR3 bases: TGTGCCAGCAGCGCCCATGCTCAGGGGAGTGGAAATGAGCAGTTCTTC. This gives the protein CASSAHAQGSGNEQFF. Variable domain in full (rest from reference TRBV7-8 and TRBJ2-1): GAGVSQSPRYKVAKRGQDVALRCDPISGHVSLFWYQQALGQGPEFLTYFQNEAQLDKSGLPSDRFFAERPEGSVSTLKIQRTQQEDSAVYLCASSAHAQGSGNEQFFGPGTRLTVL.

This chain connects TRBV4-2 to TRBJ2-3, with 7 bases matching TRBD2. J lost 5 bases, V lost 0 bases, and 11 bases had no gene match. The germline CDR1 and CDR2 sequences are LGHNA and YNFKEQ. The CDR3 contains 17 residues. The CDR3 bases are TGTGCCAGCAGCCAAGACACGGCGGGGGAGGATTTAGATACGCAGTATTTT. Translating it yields CASSQDTAGEDLDTQYF.

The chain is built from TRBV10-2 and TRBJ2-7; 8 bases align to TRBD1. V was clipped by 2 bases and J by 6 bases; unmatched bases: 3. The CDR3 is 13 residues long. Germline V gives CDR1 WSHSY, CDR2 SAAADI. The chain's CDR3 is CASSEGTGGEQYF. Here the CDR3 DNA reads TGCGCCAGCAGTGAGGGGACAGGTGGCGAGCAGTACTTC.

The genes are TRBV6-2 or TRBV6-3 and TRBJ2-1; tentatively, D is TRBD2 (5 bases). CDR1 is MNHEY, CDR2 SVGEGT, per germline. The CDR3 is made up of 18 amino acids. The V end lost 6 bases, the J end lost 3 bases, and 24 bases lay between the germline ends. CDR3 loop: CASSLAGEASRIYNEQFF. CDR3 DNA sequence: TGTGCCAGCAGCCTAGCCGGGGAAGCTAGCAGGATCTACAATGAGCAGTTCTTC.

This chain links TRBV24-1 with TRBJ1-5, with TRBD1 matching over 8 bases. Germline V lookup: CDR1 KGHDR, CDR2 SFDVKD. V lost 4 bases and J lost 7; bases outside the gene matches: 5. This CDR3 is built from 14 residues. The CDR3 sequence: CATSESGGLQPQHF. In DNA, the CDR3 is TGTGCCACCAGTGAATCAGGGGGCCTGCAGCCCCAGCATTTT.

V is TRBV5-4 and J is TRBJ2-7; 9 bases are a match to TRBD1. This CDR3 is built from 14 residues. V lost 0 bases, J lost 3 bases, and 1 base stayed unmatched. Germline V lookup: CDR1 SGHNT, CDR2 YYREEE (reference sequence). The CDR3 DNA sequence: TGTGCCAGCAGCTTGGTGGGACAGGGCTACGAGCAGTACTTC. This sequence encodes CASSLVGQGYEQYF.

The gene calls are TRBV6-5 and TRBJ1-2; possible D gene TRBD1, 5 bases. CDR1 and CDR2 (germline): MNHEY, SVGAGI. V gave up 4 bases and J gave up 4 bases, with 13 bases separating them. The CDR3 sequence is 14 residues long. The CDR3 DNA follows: TGTGCCAGCAGTTCTCCTACAGGATTCTATGGCTACACCTTC. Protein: CASSSPTGFYGYTF.

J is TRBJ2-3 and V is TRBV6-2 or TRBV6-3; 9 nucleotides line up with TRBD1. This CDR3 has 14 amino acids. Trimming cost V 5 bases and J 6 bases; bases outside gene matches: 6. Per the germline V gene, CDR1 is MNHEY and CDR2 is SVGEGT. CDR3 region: CASSGRTGEDTQYF. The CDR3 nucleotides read TGTGCCAGCAGTGGTCGGACAGGGGAGGATACGCAGTATTTT.

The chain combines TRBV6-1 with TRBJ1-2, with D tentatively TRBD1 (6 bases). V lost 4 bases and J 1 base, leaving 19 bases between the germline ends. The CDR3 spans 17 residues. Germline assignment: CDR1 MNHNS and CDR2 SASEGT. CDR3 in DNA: TGTGCCAGCAGTGTGACCATTGCGACAGGCGTTAACTATGGCTACACCTTC. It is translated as CASSVTIATGVNYGYTF.

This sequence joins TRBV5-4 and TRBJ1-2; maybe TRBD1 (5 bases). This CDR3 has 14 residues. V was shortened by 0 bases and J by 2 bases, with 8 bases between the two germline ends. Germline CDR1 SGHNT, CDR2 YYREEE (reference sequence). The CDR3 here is CASSLGGGNYGYTF. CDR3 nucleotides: TGTGCCAGCAGCTTGGGGGGCGGAAACTATGGCTACACCTTC.